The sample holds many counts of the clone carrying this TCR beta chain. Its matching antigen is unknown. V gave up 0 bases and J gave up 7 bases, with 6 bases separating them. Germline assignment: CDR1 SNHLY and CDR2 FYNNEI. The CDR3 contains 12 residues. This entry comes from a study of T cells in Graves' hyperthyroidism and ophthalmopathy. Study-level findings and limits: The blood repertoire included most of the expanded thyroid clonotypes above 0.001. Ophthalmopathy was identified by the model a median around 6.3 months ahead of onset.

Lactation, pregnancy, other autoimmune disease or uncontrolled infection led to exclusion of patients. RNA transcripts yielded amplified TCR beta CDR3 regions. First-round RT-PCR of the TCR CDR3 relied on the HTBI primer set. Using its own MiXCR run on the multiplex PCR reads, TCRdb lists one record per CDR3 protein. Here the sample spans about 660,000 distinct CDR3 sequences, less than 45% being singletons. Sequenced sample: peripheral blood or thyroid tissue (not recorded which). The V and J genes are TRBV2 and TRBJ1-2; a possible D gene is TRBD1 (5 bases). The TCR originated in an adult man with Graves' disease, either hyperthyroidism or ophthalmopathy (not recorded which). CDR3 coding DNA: TGTGCCAGCAGTGAAGCGGGGGTTGGCTACACCTTC. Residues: CASSEAGVGYTF.